A selection of T cell receptor beta chains follows, all from one sample in a study of blood T cell repertoires in COVID-19. Clones were sequenced by immunoSEQ multiplex PCR, and TCRdb holds only the in-frame ones, with some missing. The repertoire holds 55,000 to 80,000 clones, with approximately 83% as singletons. Specimen: peripheral blood. The receptors derive from a human donor in a cohort sampled during active COVID-19. Both conserved end residues are part of each CDR3. The D gene is left open where the match is weak. Size tells how often a clone was seen (once, few, many) or the class of an expanded clone, and some rows leave it out.

j_gene	abundance	v_gene	d_gene	CDR3aa	CDR3nt
TRBJ2-1	NA	TRBV5-5	NA	CASNIRGGSGEQFF	TGTGCCAGCAACATCCGTGGGGGCTCTGGGGAGCAGTTCTTC
TRBJ1-2	NA	TRBV29-1	NA	CSVEDPGTGGEHFDYGYTF	TGCAGCGTTGAAGATCCGGGGACGGGCGGGGAACATTTTGACTATGGCTACACCTTC
TRBJ2-7	NA	TRBV6-2/TRBV6-3	TRBD1	CASSYASHGTVSYEQYF	TGTGCCAGCAGTTACGCGAGTCACGGGACAGTAAGCTACGAGCAGTACTTC
TRBJ2-7	NA	TRBV11-2	NA	CASSLVGIPDLYEQYF	TGTGCCAGCAGCTTAGTGGGCATCCCCGACCTCTACGAGCAGTACTTC
TRBJ1-2	NA	TRBV5-1	NA	CASSLAGQGSYGYTF	TGCGCCAGCAGCTTGGCCGGGCAGGGGAGCTATGGCTACACCTTC
TRBJ2-1	NA	TRBV27	NA	CASGPSTGSYNEQFF	TGTGCCAGCGGCCCCTCGACAGGCTCCTACAATGAGCAGTTCTTC
TRBJ1-6	NA	TRBV27	TRBD1	CASSSGQGYNSPLHF	TGTGCCAGCAGTTCAGGACAGGGTTATAATTCACCCCTCCACTTT
TRBJ1-2	NA	TRBV7-2	TRBD1	CASSVGQGAGYGYTF	TGTGCCAGCAGCGTCGGACAGGGGGCGGGCTATGGCTACACCTTC
TRBJ1-1	NA	TRBV6-6	TRBD1	CASGPRQGNTEAFF	TGTGCCAGCGGCCCCCGACAGGGGAACACTGAAGCTTTCTTT
TRBJ2-3	NA	TRBV9	TRBD2	CASSVQTSGGNPYF	TGTGCCAGCAGCGTACAAACTAGCGGGGGGAATCCGTATTTT
TRBJ2-3	NA	TRBV19	TRBD2	CASSIGLAGALISYF	TGTGCCAGTAGTATAGGACTAGCGGGGGCTCTCATTTCGTATTTT
TRBJ2-1	NA	TRBV6-4	TRBD2	CASSATGGHLGNEQFF	TGTGCCAGCAGTGCAACGGGGGGGCATCTGGGTAATGAGCAGTTCTTC
TRBJ2-1	NA	TRBV7-9	TRBD1	CASSETGINEQFF	TGTGCCAGCAGCGAGACAGGGATCAATGAGCAGTTCTTC
TRBJ2-7	NA	TRBV7-9	TRBD2	CASSGISYGTIYEQYF	TGTGCCAGCAGCGGCATCTCGTATGGGACTATCTACGAGCAGTACTTC
TRBJ1-3	NA	TRBV28	NA	CASSLYSYSGNTIYF	TGTGCCAGCAGTTTATACTCATACTCTGGAAACACCATATATTTT
TRBJ2-7	few	TRBV27	NA	CASAPDSSNYEQYF	TGTGCCAGCGCACCCGATTCGAGTAATTACGAGCAGTACTTC
TRBJ2-7	NA	TRBV14	NA	CASSQGPQGHLYEQYF	TGTGCCAGCAGCCAAGGTCCGCAGGGGCACCTTTACGAGCAGTACTTC
TRBJ2-1	once	TRBV3-1/TRBV3-2	NA	CASSQGEKGGQFF	TGTGCCAGCAGCCAAGGGGAGAAGGGAGGGCAGTTCTTC
TRBJ1-6	once	TRBV5-4	NA	CASSSRGGDIYNSPLHF	TGTGCCAGCAGCTCGCGCGGGGGGGATATCTATAATTCACCCCTCCACTTT
TRBJ1-1	once	TRBV25-1	NA	CASSDRLNTEAFF	TGTGCCAGCAGTGACAGATTGAACACTGAAGCTTTCTTT
TRBJ1-2	NA	TRBV2	NA	CASSDGLLYTF	TGTGCCAGCAGTGACGGACTTCTCTACACCTTC
TRBJ1-2	NA	TRBV7-2	NA	CASSSGNWGYTF	TGTGCCAGCAGCTCAGGAAATTGGGGCTACACCTTC
TRBJ2-3	NA	TRBV19	TRBD2	CASLPTGGHTDTQYF	TGTGCCAGTCTCCCGACGGGGGGGCACACAGATACGCAGTATTTT
TRBJ2-7	NA	TRBV5-1	NA	CASSLDNTYEQYF	TGCGCCAGCAGCTTGGACAATACCTACGAGCAGTACTTC
TRBJ2-4	few	TRBV3-1/TRBV3-2	NA	CASSQEGAGWNIQYF	TGTGCCAGCAGCCAAGAAGGAGCGGGTTGGAACATTCAGTACTTC
TRBJ2-1	NA	TRBV12-2	NA	CASRFLSPGPYNEQFF	TGTGCAAGTCGCTTCCTGTCTCCAGGCCCCTACAATGAGCAGTTCTTC
TRBJ2-7	once	TRBV18	TRBD1	CASSRDPPGQGSHEQYF	TGTGCCAGCTCCCGGGACCCTCCGGGACAGGGGAGCCACGAGCAGTACTTC
TRBJ1-4	NA	TRBV24-1	NA	CATSDFTGEKLFF	TGTGCCACCAGTGATTTTACAGGGGAAAAACTGTTTTTT
TRBJ1-1	NA	TRBV5-1	NA	CASSLVGRGNTEAFF	TGCGCCAGCAGCTTAGTCGGTCGGGGGAACACTGAAGCTTTCTTT
TRBJ1-1	NA	TRBV5-1	NA	CASSFSGDRGTEAFF	TGCGCCAGCAGCTTCTCAGGGGATAGGGGCACTGAAGCTTTCTTT
TRBJ2-7	NA	TRBV5-6	NA	CASSLPPYYEQYF	TGTGCCAGCAGCCTACCCCCTTACTACGAGCAGTACTTC